This TCR beta chain was captured by sequencing in a study of technical replicates of blood from a few donors. Trimming took off 7 bases at V and 2 bases at J, with 9 bases between the two ends. Germline CDR1 and CDR2: SNHLY and FYNNEI. The CDR3 is made up of 12 amino acids. The table came from immunoSEQ multiplex PCR; TCRdb's copy has only in-frame clones and leaves some out. This table holds tens of thousands of clones, less than 95% found once. The clonotype originates from a human donor in good health. Some clones in this sample may be carry-over from other donors' samples. The V call is TRBV2, the J call TRBJ2-7; no firm D call. The sample comprised PBMCs. This chain's CDR3 is CASTLNTYEQYF. Here the CDR3 DNA reads TGTGCCAGCACCTTGAACACCTACGAGCAGTACTTC. The full variable domain, its missing parts supplied by reference TRBV2 and TRBJ2-7, is EPEVTQTPSHQVTQMGQEVILRCVPISNHLYFYWYRQILGQKVEFLVSFYNNEISEKSEIFDDQFSVERPDGSNFTLKIRSTKLEDSAMYFCASTLNTYEQYFGPGTRLTVT.